Listed here are 19 T cell receptor beta chains from one sample, sequenced in a study of Graves' ophthalmopathy and Graves' hyperthyroidism. From RNA, the CDR3 regions of TCR beta chains were amplified and sequenced. First-round RT-PCR used HTBI primers; second-round multiplex PCR followed. TCRdb reprocessed the multiplex PCR reads via MiXCR and lists one record per CDR3 protein. The sample lists 900,000 to 1,200,000 distinct CDR3 sequences; about two fifths were seen once. Sample: peripheral blood or thyroid tissue (not recorded which). These receptors came from an adult man with Graves' hyperthyroidism.

As concerns this clonotype: This clone may be a read error of a much larger clone one base away. The rearrangement uses TRBV7-2 and TRBJ2-7, with 8 bases that match TRBD2. Per germline, CDR1 SGHTA and CDR2 FQGNSA. This CDR3 is built from 15 residues. In DNA, the CDR3 is TGTGCCAGCAGCTCGCGAGCGGGAGATGCTTACGAGCAGAACTTC. Translated, it gives CASSSRAGDAYEQNF. The variable domain in full, completed from reference TRBV7-2 and TRBJ2-7, reads GAGVSQSPSNKVTEKGKDVELRCDPISGHTALYWYRQSLGQGLEFLIYFQGNSAPDKSGLPSDRFSAERTGGSVSTLTIQRTQQEDSAVYLCASSSRAGDAYEQNFGPGTRLTVT.

J is TRBJ1-4 and V is TRBV29-1; D is possibly TRBD1 (6 bases). The CDR3 has 18 amino acids. The V gene's germline CDR1 is SQVTM and CDR2 ANQGSEA. Trimming took off 4 bases at V and 7 bases at J, with 28 bases between the two ends. The CDR3 sequence: CSVGGVVAGGGMSEKLFF. The CDR3 DNA is TGCAGCGTTGGGGGGGTCGTGGCAGGAGGGGGTATGAGTGAAAAACTGTTTTTT.

J is TRBJ2-7 and V is TRBV14, with no clear D. This CDR3 spans 14 amino acids. The V gene lost 1 base and the J gene lost 2 bases, with 9 bases spanning the gap. CDR1 and CDR2 (germline): SGHDN, FVKESK. The CDR3 bases are TGTGCCAGCAGCCAAGTGGTCCAGGCCTACGAGCAGTACTTC. Translation gives CASSQVVQAYEQYF. Looking up the rest from reference TRBV14 and TRBJ2-7 gives the full variable domain: EAGVTQFPSHSVIEKGQTVTLRCDPISGHDNLYWYRRVMGKEIKFLLHFVKESKQDESGMPNNRFLAERTGGTYSTLKVQPAELEDSGVYFCASSQVVQAYEQYFGPGTRLTVT.

As regards this clonotype: Just one base apart from a much larger clone, this may be a read error. The chain recombines TRBV7-7 with TRBJ2-7; no firm D call. Germline-derived CDR1 and CDR2 are SSHAT and FNYEAQ (reference sequence). V shed 1 base and J shed 6 bases, with 19 bases lying between them. CDR3 length: 16 residues. In DNA, the CDR3 is TGTGCCAGCAGCTTAGGACCAGGAGTGACCCCCTGCGAGCAGTACTTC. Translating it yields CASSLGPGVTPCEQYF.

This clonotype was seen many times. V usage is TRBV29-1 and J usage is TRBJ2-6; D not certain. This CDR3 is 13 amino acids long. Germline V gene lookup returns CDR1 SQVTM and CDR2 ANQGSEA. Trimming cost V 3 bases and J 0 bases, with 3 bases left between them. The CDR3 here is CSVESSGANVLTF. The CDR3 DNA is TGCAGCGTTGAGAGCTCTGGGGCCAACGTCCTGACTTTC.

The rearrangement links TRBV7-2 to TRBJ2-7; possible D gene TRBD2, 6 bases. With 2 bases removed from V and 4 bases from J, the gap between germline ends came to 15 bases. This CDR3 is 15 amino acids long. Germline V gene sequence: CDR1 SGHTA, CDR2 FQGNSA. In DNA, the CDR3 is TGTGCCAGCAGCTTATGGGTTAGCGGAGAATACGAGCAGTACTTC. Translating gives CASSLWVSGEYEQYF. The whole variable domain, remainder taken from reference TRBV7-2 and TRBJ2-7, is GAGVSQSPSNKVTEKGKDVELRCDPISGHTALYWYRQSLGQGLEFLIYFQGNSAPDKSGLPSDRFSAERTGGSVSTLTIQRTQQEDSAVYLCASSLWVSGEYEQYFGPGTRLTVT.

This clonotype came up many times. The rearrangement uses TRBV11-2 and TRBJ2-5; D is unclear. The CDR3 contains 18 residues. V was trimmed by 1 base and J by 7 bases, leaving 25 bases between them. Germline V lookup: CDR1 SGHAT, CDR2 FQNNGV. CDR3 protein: CASSLGSATTPQYGTQYF. In DNA, the CDR3 is TGTGCCAGCAGCTTAGGCTCAGCGACAACCCCCCAATACGGGACCCAGTACTTC.

This clonotype was recorded many times. This rearrangement joins TRBV20-1 to TRBJ1-6; the match to TRBD1 covers 8 bases. This CDR3 is built from 17 residues. V lost 4 bases and J lost 0; bases outside the gene matches: 8. CDR1 is DFQATT and CDR2 is SNEGSKA in the germline V gene (reference sequence). This chain's CDR3 is CSAMTGTGSSYNSPLHF. The CDR3 nucleotides read TGCAGTGCTATGACCGGGACAGGAAGCTCCTATAATTCACCCCTCCACTTT.

The chain joins TRBV3-1 to TRBJ2-7; D may be TRBD2 (5 bases). Germline loops: CDR1 LGHDT, CDR2 YNNKEL (reference sequence). There are 16 residues in the CDR3. V lost 1 base and J 1 base, leaving 14 bases between the germline ends. CDR3 sequence reads: CASSQVGGRISYEQYF. For the CDR3, the DNA is TGTGCCAGCAGCCAAGTCGGAGGCAGAATTTCCTACGAGCAGTACTTC.

The chain joins TRBV3-1 to TRBJ1-3, with D uncertain. V gave up 4 bases and J gave up 1 base, with 11 bases separating them. The CDR3 covers 15 residues. The germline CDR1 and CDR2 sequences are LGHDT and YNNKEL (reference sequence). In nucleotides, the CDR3 is TGTGCCAGCAGCCGCGGGCCTAGGTCTGGAAACACCATATATTTT. Its protein is CASSRGPRSGNTIYF.

The chain employs TRBV7-3 and TRBJ1-1; D is possibly TRBD1 (5 bases). Trimming pared 1 base from V and 4 bases from J, leaving 16 bases between. CDR1 SGHTA and CDR2 FQGTGA come from the germline V gene. CDR3 length equals 16 residues. DNA for the CDR3: TGTGCCAGCAGCTTAAGGATGGCCGGGGGGGTCACTGAAGCTTTCTTT. Its translation: CASSLRMAGGVTEAFF.

Of note for this clonotype: A much larger clone differs from this one at a single base, so this may be a read error. The rearrangement joins TRBV5-1 to TRBJ1-1; D is perhaps TRBD1 (6 bases). The CDR3 is made up of 14 amino acids. CDR1 is SGHRS and CDR2 is YFSETQ in the germline V gene. The CDR3 reads CASTLGTSNTEASF. CDR3 nucleotide sequence: TGCGCCAGCACCTTGGGGACATCGAACACTGAAGCTTCCTTT.

The chain combines TRBV7-2 with TRBJ2-7; a weak D match, TRBD2 (6 bases). The V end lost 3 bases, the J end lost 4 bases, and 22 bases lay between the germline ends. The CDR3 spans 17 residues. CDR1 is SGHTA, CDR2 FQGNSA, per germline. CDR3 region: CASSFGPAGRGDYEQYF. CDR3 nucleotides: TGTGCCAGCAGCTTTGGACCAGCGGGTCGGGGAGATTACGAGCAGTACTTC.

V gene TRBV25-1 combines with J gene TRBJ2-6, with no clear D. Germline loops: CDR1 MGHDK, CDR2 SYGVNS. The V end lost 5 bases, the J end lost 1 base, and 15 bases lay between the germline ends. This CDR3 region has 17 residues. CDR3 amino acids: CASSPHRLGSGANVLTF. The CDR3 bases are TGTGCCAGCAGTCCCCACCGTTTGGGGTCTGGGGCCAACGTCCTGACTTTC.

This clonotype was seen a handful of times. The chain links TRBV6-5 to TRBJ1-1; 8 bases fit TRBD1. V lost 6 bases and J lost 4; bases outside the gene matches: 10. CDR3 size: 15 residues. CDR1 and CDR2 (germline): MNHEY, SVGAGI. The CDR3 protein is CASRFDRGGGTEAFF. The CDR3 DNA sequence: TGTGCCAGCAGATTCGACAGGGGCGGAGGCACTGAAGCTTTCTTT.

V usage is TRBV7-2 and J usage is TRBJ2-6; tentative D call: TRBD1 (5 bases). Germline lookup yields CDR1 SGHTA and CDR2 FQGNSA. This CDR3 comprises 14 residues. Trimming shortened V by 1 base and J by 5 bases, and 6 bases separated the two germline ends. In DNA form, the CDR3 reads TGTGCCAGCAGCTTAGTGGACAGGGCCAACGTCCTGACTTTC. Residues: CASSLVDRANVLTF.

The genes are TRBV12-3 or TRBV12-4 and TRBJ2-2, with D possibly matching TRBD1 (6 bases). This CDR3 is built from 15 residues. The V end lost 6 bases, the J end lost 1 base, and 12 bases lay between the germline ends. CDR3 residues: CASSPRGQNTGELFF. In DNA form, the CDR3 reads TGTGCCAGCAGCCCCAGGGGACAGAACACCGGGGAGCTGTTTTTT.

The table lists this clonotype with a few counts. The chain uses TRBV5-5 and TRBJ2-7; 9 nucleotides match TRBD1. The CDR3 sequence is 17 residues long. Germline V gene data show CDR1 as SGHKS and CDR2 as YYEKEE (reference sequence). Germline trimming cut 2 bases from V and 3 bases from J; bases unmatched to any gene: 12. CDR3 loop: CASSFWRRDRENYEQYF. CDR3 in DNA: TGTGCCAGCAGCTTTTGGAGACGGGACAGGGAAAACTACGAGCAGTACTTC.

This clonotype appeared a single time. Compared with germline, one end of the junction differs, possibly owing to a read error. The gene calls are TRBV7-2 and TRBJ1-2, with a possible D match to TRBD1 (5 bases). The CDR3 covers 10 residues. Germline CDR1 reads SGHTA; CDR2 reads FQGNSA. CDR3 sequence reads: CASSLGGYAF. The DNA of the CDR3 is TGTGCCAGCAGCTTAGGGGGCTACGCCTTC.